This TCR beta chain was documented in a study of T cell responses to AZD1222 COVID-19 vaccine. The data were produced by immunoSEQ multiplex PCR, yet TCRdb's version contains in-frame clones alone and is incomplete. The data contain over 85,000 clones, about 88% of them singletons. This clone was found many times. The CDR3 covers 17 residues. The germline CDR1 and CDR2 sequences are LGHNA and YNFKEQ. After removal of 1 base from V and 3 bases from J, the junction contained 8 bases not matched to a gene. Sequencing was performed on peripheral blood, taken on day 0 of AZD1222 vaccination. This sequence originates from an adult in good health. The rearrangement joins TRBV4-2 to TRBJ2-3, with 9 bases fitting TRBD2. CDR3 amino acids: CASSQAARLAGTDTQYF. The CDR3, as DNA: TGTGCCAGCAGCCAAGCAGCAAGGCTAGCGGGAACAGATACGCAGTATTTT.